This T cell receptor (beta chain) was found in a study of cytomegalovirus exposure and HLA in healthy donors. The V gene lost 6 bases and the J gene lost 1 base, with 6 bases spanning the gap. Germline V gene sequence: CDR1 MNHNY, CDR2 SVGAGI (reference sequence). The CDR3 runs 12 residues. This clone was observed a handful of times. The PCR was carried out with 60 Vbeta primers and 13 Jbeta primers. Clones were read by immunoSEQ multiplex PCR, and TCRdb kept only the in-frame ones, dropping some. Altogether about 130,000 clones are present, around four fifths being singletons, with the ten largest covering 1% to 1.5%.

This chain joins TRBV6-6 and TRBJ1-1; no clear D. The sequenced material came from PBMCs. This TCR was sampled from a boy between 10 and 17 years old in good health and CMV-seronegative. The CDR3 here is CASSKPNTEAFF. In DNA, the CDR3 is TGTGCCAGCAGCAAGCCGAACACTGAAGCTTTCTTT.